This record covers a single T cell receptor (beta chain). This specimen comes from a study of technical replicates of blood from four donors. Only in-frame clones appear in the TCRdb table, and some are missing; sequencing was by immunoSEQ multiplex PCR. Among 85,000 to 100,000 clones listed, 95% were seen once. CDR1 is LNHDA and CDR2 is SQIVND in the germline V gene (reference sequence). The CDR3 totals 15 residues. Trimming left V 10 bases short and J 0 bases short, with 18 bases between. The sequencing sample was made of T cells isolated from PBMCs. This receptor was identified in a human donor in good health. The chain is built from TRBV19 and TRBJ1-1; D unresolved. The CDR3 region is CATQRIGRLNTEAFF. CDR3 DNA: TGTGCCACTCAACGGATCGGCAGGCTGAACACTGAAGCTTTCTTT.